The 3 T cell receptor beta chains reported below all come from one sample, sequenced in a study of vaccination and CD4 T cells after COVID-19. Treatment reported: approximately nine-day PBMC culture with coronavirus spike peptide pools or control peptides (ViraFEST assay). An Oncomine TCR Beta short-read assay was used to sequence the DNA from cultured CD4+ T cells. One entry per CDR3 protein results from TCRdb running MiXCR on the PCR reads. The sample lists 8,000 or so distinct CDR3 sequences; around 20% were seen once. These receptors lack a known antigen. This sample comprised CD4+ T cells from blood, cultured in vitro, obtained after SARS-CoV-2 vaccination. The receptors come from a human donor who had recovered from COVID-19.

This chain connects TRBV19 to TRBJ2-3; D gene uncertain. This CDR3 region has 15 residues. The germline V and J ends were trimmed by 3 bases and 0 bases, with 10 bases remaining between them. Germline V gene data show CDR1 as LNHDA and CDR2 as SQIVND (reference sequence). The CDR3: CASSIRASSTDTQYF. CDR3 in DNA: TGTGCCAGTAGTATCCGGGCTAGTAGCACAGATACGCAGTATTTT.

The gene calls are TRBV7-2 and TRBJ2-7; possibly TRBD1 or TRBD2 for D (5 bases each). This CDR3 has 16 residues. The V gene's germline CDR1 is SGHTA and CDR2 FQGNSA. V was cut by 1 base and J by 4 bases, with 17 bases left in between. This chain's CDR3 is CASSLDLGRDVYEQYF. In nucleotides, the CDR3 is TGTGCCAGCAGCTTAGATCTGGGAAGGGACGTATACGAGCAGTACTTC.

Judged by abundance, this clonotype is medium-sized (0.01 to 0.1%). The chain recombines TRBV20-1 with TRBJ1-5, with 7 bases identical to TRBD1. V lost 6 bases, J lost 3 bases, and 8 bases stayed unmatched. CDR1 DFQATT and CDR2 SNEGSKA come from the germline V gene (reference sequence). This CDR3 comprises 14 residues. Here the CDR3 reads CSARGGQDNQPQHF. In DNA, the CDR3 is TGCAGTGCCAGGGGGGGCCAGGACAATCAGCCCCAGCATTTT.